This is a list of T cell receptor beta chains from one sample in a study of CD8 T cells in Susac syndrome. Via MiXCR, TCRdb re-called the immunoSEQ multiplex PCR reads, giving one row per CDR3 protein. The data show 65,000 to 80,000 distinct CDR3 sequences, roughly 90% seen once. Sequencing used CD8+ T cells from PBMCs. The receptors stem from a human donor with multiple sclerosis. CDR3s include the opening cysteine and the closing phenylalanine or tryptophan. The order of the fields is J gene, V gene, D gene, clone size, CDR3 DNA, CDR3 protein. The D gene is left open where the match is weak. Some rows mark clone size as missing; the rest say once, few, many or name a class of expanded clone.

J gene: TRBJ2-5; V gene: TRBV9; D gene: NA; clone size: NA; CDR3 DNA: TGTGCCAGCAGCCGGGGGACAGTCCAAGAGACCCAGTACTTC; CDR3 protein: CASSRGTVQETQYF
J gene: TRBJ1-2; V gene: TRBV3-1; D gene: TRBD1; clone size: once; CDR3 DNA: TGTGCCAGCAGTCCGGGACAGGGCAATACGGGCTACACCTTC; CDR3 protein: CASSPGQGNTGYTF
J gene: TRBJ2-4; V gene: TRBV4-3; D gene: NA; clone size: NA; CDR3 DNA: TGCGCCAGCAGCCCCAAAGGGGTGGGGGTTCAGTACTTC; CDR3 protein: CASSPKGVGVQYF
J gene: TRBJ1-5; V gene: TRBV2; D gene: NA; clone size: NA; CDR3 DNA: TGTGCCAGCAGTGAGCGGACGGATAGCAATCAGCCCCAGCATTTT; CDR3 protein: CASSERTDSNQPQHF
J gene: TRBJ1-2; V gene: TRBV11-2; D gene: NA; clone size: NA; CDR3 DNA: TGTGCCAGCAGCTCTTTGTGGGGCTACACCTTC; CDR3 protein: CASSSLWGYTF
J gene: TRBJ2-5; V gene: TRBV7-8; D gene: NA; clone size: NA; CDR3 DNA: TGTGCCAGCAGCTTAGATATCCGCCTCCAAGAGACCCAGTACTTC; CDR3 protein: CASSLDIRLQETQYF
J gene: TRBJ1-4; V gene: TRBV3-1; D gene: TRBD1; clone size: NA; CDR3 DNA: TGTGCCAGCAGCCAACGTTCGACAGGGGAACTGTTTTTT; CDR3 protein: CASSQRSTGELFF
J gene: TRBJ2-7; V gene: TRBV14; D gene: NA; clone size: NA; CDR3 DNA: TGTGCCAGCAGCTCACGACGGGGAAATGTGAGGTACGAGCAGTACTTC; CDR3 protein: CASSSRRGNVRYEQYF
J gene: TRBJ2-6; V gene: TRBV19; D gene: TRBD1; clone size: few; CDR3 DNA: TGTGCCAGTAGTTTGCCCCCGGGACAGATCTCTGGGGCCAACGTCCTGACTTTC; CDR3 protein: CASSLPPGQISGANVLTF
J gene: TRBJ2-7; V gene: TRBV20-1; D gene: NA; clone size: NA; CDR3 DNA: TGCAGTGCTAGGCCAGGAGACAGTAGCGGCTACGAGCAGTACTTC; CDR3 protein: CSARPGDSSGYEQYF
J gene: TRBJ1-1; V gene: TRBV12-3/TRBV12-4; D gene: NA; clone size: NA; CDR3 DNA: TGTGCCAGCAGTCCTACGACAGTGAACACTGAAGCTTTCTTT; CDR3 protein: CASSPTTVNTEAFF
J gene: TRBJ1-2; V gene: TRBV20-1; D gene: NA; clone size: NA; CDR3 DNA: TGCAGTGCTAAGCCACGGGATGGCTACACCTTC; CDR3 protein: CSAKPRDGYTF
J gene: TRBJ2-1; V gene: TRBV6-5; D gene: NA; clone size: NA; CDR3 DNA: TGTGCCAGCAGTTCTCCTATGTTGGATGAGCAGTTCTTC; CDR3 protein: CASSSPMLDEQFF
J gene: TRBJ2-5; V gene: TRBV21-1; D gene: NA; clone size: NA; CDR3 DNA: TGTGCCAGCAGCAAAGCGCGGGGGTGGCGCCAAGAGACCCAGTACTTC; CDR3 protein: CASSKARGWRQETQYF
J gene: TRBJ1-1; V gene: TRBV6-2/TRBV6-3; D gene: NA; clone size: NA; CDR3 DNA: TGTGCCAGCAGTTACTCATTTCCAGGGGACACTGAAGCTTTCTTT; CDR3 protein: CASSYSFPGDTEAFF
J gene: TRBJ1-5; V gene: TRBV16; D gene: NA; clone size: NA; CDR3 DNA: TGTGCCAGCAGCCAATTACAGGGTCGGGATCAGCCCCAGCATTTT; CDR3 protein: CASSQLQGRDQPQHF
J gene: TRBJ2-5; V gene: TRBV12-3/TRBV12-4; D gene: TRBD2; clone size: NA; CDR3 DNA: TGTGCCAGCAGTTCCCGGACTAGCCGCCAAGAGACCCAGTACTTC; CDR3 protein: CASSSRTSRQETQYF
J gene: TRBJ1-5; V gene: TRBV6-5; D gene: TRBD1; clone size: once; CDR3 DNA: TGTGCCAGCAGTTCTACAGGGGTGGACAATCAGCCCCAGCATTTT; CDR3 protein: CASSSTGVDNQPQHF
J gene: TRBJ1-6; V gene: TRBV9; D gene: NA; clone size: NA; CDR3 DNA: TGTGCCAGCAGTCTAGACCAACAATATAATTCACCCCTCCACTTT; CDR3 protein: CASSLDQQYNSPLHF
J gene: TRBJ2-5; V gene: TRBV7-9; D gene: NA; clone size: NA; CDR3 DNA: TGTGCCAGCAGCCGGACCCAGGGGGAGGCCCAGTACTTC; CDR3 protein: CASSRTQGEAQYF
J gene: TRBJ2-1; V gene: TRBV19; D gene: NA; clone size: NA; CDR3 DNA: TGTGCCACCTGTGACACGTACAATGAGCAGTTCTTC; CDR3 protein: CATCDTYNEQFF
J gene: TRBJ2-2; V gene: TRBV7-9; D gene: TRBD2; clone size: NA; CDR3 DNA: TGTGCCAGCGAATCTAGCGGGGGTTCGGGCACCGGGGAGCTGTTTTTT; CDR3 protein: CASESSGGSGTGELFF
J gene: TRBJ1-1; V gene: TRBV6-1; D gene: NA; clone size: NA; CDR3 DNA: TGTGCCAGCAGTGAAGCTGGCACTATGAACACTGAAGCTTTCTTT; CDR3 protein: CASSEAGTMNTEAFF
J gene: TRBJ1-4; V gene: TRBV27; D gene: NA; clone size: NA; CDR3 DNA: TGTGCCAGCAGTTTATATAGTCAGAATGAAAAACTGTTTTTT; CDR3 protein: CASSLYSQNEKLFF
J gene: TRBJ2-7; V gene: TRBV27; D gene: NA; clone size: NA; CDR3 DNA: TGTGCCAGCAGTTTATCATATAGGGAGTCATCCTACGAGCAGTACTTC; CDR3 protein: CASSLSYRESSYEQYF